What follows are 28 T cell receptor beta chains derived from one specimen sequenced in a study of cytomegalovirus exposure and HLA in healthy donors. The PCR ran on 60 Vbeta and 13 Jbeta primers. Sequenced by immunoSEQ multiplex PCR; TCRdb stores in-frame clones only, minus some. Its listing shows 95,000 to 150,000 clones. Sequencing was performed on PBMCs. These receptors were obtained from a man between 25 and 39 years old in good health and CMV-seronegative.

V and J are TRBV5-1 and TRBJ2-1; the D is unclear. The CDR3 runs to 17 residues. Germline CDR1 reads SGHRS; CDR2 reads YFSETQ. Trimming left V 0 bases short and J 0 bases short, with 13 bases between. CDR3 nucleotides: TGCGCCAGCAGCTTGGTGAGCGTCTCTAGCTCCTACAATGAGCAGTTCTTC. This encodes CASSLVSVSSSYNEQFF.

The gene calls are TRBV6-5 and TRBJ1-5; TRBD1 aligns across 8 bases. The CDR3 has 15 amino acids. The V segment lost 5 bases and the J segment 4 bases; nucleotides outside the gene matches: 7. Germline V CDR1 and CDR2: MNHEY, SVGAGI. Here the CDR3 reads CASSTWTGRNQPQHF. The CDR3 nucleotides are TGTGCCAGCAGTACCTGGACAGGGAGGAATCAGCCCCAGCATTTT.

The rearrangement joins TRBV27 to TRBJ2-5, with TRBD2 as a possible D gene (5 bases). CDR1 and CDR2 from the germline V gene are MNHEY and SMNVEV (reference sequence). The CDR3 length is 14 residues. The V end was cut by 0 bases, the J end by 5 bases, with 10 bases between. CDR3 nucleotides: TGTGCCAGCAGTTTATCACTGGAGGAGGAGACCCAGTACTTC. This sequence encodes CASSLSLEEETQYF.

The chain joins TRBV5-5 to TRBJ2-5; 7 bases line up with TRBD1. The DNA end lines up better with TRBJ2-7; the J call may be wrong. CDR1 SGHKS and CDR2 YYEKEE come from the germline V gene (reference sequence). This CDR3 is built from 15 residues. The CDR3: CASSFLDRVFYEQYF. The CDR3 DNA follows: TGTGCCAGCAGCTTCTTAGACAGGGTCTTCTACGAGCAGTACTTC.

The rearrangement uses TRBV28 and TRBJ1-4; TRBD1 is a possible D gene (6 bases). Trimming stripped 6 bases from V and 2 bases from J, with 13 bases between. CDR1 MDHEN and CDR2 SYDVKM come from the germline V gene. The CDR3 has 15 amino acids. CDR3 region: CASRPGGLTNEKLFF. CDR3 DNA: TGTGCCAGCAGGCCGGGGGGCCTTACTAATGAAAAACTGTTTTTT.

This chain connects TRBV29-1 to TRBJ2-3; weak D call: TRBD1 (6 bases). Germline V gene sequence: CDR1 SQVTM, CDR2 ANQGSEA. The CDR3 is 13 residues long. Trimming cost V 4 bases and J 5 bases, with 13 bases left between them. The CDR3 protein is CSVAPGVEDTQYF. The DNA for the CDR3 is TGCAGCGTTGCGCCAGGGGTCGAAGATACGCAGTATTTT.

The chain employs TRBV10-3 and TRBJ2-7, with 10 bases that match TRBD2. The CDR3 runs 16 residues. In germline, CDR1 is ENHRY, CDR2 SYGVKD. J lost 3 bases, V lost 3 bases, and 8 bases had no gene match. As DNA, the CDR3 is TGTGCCATCAGTGACGACTTACTAGCGGGAAACTACGAGCAGTACTTC. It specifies CAISDDLLAGNYEQYF.

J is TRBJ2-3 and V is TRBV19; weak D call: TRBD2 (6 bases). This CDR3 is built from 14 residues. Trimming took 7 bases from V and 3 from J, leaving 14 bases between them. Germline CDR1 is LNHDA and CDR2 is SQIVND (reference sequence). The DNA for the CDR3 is TGTGCCAGTACCTCGGGAGATTGGACAGATACGCAGTATTTT. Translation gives CASTSGDWTDTQYF.

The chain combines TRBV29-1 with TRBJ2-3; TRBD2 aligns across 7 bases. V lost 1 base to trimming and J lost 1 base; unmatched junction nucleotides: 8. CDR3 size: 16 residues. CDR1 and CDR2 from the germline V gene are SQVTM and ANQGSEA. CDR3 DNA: TGCAGCGTTGAAGGTGGAGTAGCGGGTGGCACAGATACGCAGTATTTT. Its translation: CSVEGGVAGGTDTQYF.

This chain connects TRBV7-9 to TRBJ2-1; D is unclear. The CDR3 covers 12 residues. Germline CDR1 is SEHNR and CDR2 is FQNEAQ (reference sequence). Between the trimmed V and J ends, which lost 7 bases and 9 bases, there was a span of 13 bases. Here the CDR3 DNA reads TGTGCCAGCAACCCCGTCCCGAGTGAGCAGTTCTTC. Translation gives CASNPVPSEQFF.

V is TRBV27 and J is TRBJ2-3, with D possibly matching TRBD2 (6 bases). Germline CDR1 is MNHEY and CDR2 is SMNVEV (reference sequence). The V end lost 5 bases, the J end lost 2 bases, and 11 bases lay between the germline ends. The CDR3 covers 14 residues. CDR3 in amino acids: CASSPGLDTDTQYF. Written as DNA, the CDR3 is TGTGCCAGCAGTCCGGGACTTGACACAGATACGCAGTATTTT.

This CDR3 is CASRRASGKTYEQYF. The CDR3 region has the DNA TGTGCCAGCAGAAGGGCTAGCGGAAAAACCTACGAGCAGTACTTC. The chain has TRBV14 and TRBJ2-7; 7 bases are a match to TRBD2. This CDR3 is built from 15 residues. Germline V CDR1 and CDR2: SGHDN, FVKESK. V shed 6 bases and J 2 bases; nucleotides not matched to a gene: 10.

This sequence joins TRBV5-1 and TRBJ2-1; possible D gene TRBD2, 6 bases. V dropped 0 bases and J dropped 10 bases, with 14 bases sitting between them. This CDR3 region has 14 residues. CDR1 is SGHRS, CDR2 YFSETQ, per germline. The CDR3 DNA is TGCGCCAGCAGCTTGGGCGTGGGGGGTTTCGAGCAGTTCTTC. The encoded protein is CASSLGVGGFEQFF.

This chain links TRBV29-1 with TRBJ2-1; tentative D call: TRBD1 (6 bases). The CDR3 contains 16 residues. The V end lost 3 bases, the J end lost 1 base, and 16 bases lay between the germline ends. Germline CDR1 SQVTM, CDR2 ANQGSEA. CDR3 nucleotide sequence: TGCAGCGTTGACAGGGGAAAATCGAGTTCCTACAATGAGCAGTTCTTC. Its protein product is CSVDRGKSSSYNEQFF.

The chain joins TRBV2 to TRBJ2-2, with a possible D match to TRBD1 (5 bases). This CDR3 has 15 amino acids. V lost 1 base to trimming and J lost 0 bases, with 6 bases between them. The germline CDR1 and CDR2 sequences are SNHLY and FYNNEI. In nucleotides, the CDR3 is TGTGCCAGCAGTGAAGTCAGGGCGAACACCGGGGAGCTGTTTTTT. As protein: CASSEVRANTGELFF.

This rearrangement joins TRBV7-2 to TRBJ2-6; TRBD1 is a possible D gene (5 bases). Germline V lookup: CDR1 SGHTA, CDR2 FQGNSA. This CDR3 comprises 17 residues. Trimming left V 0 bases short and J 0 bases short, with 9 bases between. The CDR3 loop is CASSLATGFSGANVLTF. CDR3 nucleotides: TGTGCCAGCAGCTTAGCTACAGGTTTCTCTGGGGCCAACGTCCTGACTTTC.

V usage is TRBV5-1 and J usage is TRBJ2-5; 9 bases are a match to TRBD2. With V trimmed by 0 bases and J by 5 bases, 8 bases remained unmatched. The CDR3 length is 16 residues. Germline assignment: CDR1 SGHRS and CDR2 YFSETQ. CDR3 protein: CASSLEGGRAGETQYF. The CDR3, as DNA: TGCGCCAGCAGCTTGGAGGGCGGGAGGGCCGGGGAGACCCAGTACTTC.

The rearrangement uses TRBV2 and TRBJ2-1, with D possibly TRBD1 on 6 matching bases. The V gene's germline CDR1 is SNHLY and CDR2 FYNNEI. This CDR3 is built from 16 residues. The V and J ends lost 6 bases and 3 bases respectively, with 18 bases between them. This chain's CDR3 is CASRRYGTTSYNEQFF. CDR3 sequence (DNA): TGTGCCAGCAGAAGATACGGGACAACTAGCTACAATGAGCAGTTCTTC.

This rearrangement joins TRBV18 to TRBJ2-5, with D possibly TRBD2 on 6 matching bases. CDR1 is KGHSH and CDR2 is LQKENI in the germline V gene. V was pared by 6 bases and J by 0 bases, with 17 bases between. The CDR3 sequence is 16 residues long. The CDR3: CASSPSSAAYQETQYF. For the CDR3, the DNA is TGTGCCAGCTCCCCCTCTAGCGCGGCGTACCAAGAGACCCAGTACTTC. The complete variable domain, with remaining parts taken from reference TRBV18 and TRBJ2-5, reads NAGVMQNPRHLVRRRGQEARLRCSPMKGHSHVYWYRQLPEEGLKFMVYLQKENIIDESGMPKERFSAEFPKEGPSILRIQQVVRGDSAAYFCASSPSSAAYQETQYFGPGTRLLVL.

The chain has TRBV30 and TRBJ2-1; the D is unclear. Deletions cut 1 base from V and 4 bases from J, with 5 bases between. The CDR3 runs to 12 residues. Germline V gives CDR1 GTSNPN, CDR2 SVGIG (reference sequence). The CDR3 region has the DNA TGTGCCTGGAGTGACTCTTACAATGAGCAGTTCTTC. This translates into CAWSDSYNEQFF. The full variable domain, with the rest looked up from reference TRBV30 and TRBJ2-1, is SQTIHQWPATLVQPVGSPLSLECTVEGTSNPNLYWYRQAAGRGLQLLFYSVGIGQISSEVPQNLSASRPQDRQFILSSKKLLLSDSGFYLCAWSDSYNEQFFGPGTRLTVL.

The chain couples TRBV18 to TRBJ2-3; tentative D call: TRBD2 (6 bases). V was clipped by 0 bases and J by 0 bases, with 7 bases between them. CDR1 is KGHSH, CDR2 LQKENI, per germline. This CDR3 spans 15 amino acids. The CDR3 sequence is CASSPPGGSTDTQYF. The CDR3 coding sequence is TGTGCCAGCTCACCACCGGGGGGTAGCACAGATACGCAGTATTTT. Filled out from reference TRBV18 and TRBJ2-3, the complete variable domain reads NAGVMQNPRHLVRRRGQEARLRCSPMKGHSHVYWYRQLPEEGLKFMVYLQKENIIDESGMPKERFSAEFPKEGPSILRIQQVVRGDSAAYFCASSPPGGSTDTQYFGPGTRLTVL.

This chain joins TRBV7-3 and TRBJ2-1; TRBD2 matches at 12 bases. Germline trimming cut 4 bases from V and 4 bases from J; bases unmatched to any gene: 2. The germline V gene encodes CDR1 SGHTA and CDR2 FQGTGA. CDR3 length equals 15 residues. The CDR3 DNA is TGTGCCAGCAGCTCCGGGACTAGCGGGTACAATGAGCAGTTCTTC. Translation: CASSSGTSGYNEQFF.

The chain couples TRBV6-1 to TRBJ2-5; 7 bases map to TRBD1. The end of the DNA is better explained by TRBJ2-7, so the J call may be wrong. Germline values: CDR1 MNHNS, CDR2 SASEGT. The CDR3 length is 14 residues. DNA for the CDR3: TGTGCCAGCAGTGACAGGGGGTCTTCCTACGAGCAGTACTTC. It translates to CASSDRGSSYEQYF.

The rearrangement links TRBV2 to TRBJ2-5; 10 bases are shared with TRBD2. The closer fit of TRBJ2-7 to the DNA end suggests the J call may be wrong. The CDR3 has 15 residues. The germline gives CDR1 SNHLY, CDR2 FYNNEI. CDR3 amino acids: CASSITSGRAYEQYF. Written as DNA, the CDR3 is TGTGCCAGCAGTATAACAAGCGGGAGGGCCTACGAGCAGTACTTC.

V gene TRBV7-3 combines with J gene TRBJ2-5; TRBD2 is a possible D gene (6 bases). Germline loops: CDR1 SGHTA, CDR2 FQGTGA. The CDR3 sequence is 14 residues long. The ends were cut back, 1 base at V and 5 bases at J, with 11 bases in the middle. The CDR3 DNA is TGTGCCAGCAGCTTAAGGGGGGAGGTGGAGACCCAGTACTTC. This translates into CASSLRGEVETQYF.

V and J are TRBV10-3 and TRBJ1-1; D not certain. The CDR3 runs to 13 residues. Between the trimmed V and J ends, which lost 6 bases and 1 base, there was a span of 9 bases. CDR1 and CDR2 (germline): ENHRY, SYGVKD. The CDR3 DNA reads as TGTGCCATCAGCGGGATGGGGAACACTGAAGCTTTCTTT. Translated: CAISGMGNTEAFF.

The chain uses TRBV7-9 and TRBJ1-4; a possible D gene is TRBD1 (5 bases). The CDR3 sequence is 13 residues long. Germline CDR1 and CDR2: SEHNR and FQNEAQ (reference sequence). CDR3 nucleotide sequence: TGTGCTTGTACAGGCCGTCCGGAGGAAAAACTGTTTTTT. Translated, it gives CACTGRPEEKLFF.

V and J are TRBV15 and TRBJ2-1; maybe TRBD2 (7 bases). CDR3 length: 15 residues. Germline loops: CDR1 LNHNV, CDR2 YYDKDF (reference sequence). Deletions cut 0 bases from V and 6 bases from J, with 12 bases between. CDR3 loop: CATSREAGAPNEQFF. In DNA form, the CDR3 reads TGTGCCACCAGCAGAGAGGCGGGGGCGCCCAATGAGCAGTTCTTC.